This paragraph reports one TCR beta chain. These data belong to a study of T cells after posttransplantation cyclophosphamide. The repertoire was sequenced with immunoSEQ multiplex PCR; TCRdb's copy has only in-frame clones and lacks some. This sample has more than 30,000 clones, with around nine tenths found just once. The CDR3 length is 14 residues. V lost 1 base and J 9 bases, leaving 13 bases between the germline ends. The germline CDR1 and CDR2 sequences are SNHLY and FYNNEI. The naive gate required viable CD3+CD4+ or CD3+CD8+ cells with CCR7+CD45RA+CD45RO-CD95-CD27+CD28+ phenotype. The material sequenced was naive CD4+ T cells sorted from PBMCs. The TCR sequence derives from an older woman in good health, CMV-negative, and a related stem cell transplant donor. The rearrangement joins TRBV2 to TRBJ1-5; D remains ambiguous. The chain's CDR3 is CASSEGRNRGPQHF. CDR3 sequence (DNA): TGTGCCAGCAGTGAAGGGCGAAACCGGGGGCCCCAGCATTTT.